This TCR beta chain was found in a study of T cell responses to AZD1222 COVID-19 vaccine. The overall study: Second-dose intervals of approximately 4 or approximately 12 weeks were pooled. General study results and limits: White British ancestry dominated among donors, who included more females, and clonal diversity was possibly underestimated. Breadth and depth of Spike-specific TCRs rose after two AZD1222 doses.

The data were produced by immunoSEQ multiplex PCR, yet TCRdb's version contains in-frame clones alone and is incomplete. The sample carries about 120,000 clones, roughly four fifths recorded once. As regards this clone: Its antigen is unknown.

Germline CDR1 and CDR2: SGHTA and FQGNSA. The CDR3 contains 16 residues. With V trimmed by 4 bases and J by 0 bases, 6 bases remained unmatched. The chain joins TRBV7-2 to TRBJ1-5; 7 positions agree with TRBD1. The sample consisted of peripheral blood, taken on day 0 of AZD1222 vaccination. The sequence was collected from an adult in good health. CDR3 DNA: TGTGCCAGCAGCTCCGGGACAGTACTTAGCAATCAGCCCCAGCATTTT. Translating gives CASSSGTVLSNQPQHF.